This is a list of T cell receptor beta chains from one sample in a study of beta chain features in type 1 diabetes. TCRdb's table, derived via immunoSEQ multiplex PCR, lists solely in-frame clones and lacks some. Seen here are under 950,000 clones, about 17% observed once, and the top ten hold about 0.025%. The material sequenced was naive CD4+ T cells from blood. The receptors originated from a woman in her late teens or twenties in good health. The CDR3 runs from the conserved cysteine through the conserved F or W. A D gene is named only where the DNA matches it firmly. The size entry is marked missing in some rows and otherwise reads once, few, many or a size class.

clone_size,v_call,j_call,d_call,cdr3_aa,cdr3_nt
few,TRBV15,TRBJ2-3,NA,CATSRDPGHQDTQYF,TGTGCCACCAGCAGAGATCCCGGACATCAAGATACGCAGTATTTT
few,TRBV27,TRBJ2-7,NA,CASSSGRETYEQYF,TGTGCCAGCAGTTCGGGCAGGGAAACCTACGAGCAGTACTTC
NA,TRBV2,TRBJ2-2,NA,CASKDVGVSTGELFF,TGTGCCAGCAAAGACGTGGGAGTTAGCACCGGGGAGCTGTTTTTT
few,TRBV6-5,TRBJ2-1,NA,CASRPISSYNEQFF,TGTGCCAGCCGACCCATAAGCTCCTACAATGAGCAGTTCTTC
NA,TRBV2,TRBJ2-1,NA,CASSELLEQFF,TGTGCCAGCAGTGAATTGCTCGAGCAGTTCTTC
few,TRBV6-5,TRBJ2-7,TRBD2,CASSSLGLASSYEQYF,TGTGCCAGCAGTTCCCTTGGACTAGCATCTTCCTACGAGCAGTACTTC
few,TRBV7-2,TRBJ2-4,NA,CASSPNPQRQVDIQYF,TGTGCCAGCAGCCCTAATCCCCAACGACAGGTGGACATTCAGTACTTC
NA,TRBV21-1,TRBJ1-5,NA,CASSKAGTGLNQPQHF,TGTGCCAGCAGCAAAGCTGGGACAGGGCTCAATCAGCCCCAGCATTTT
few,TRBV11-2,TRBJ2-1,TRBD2,CASSSRTSRSSYNEQFF,TGTGCCAGCAGCTCTCGGACTAGCAGGAGCTCCTACAATGAGCAGTTCTTC
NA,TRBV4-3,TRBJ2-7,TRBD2,CASSRGHSGAFYEQYF,TGCGCCAGCAGCCGAGGTCATAGCGGGGCCTTCTACGAGCAGTACTTC
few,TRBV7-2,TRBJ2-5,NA,CASSAAGETQYF,TGTGCCAGCAGCGCGGCCGGGGAGACCCAGTACTTC
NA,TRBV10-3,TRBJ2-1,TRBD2,CATRGTSANNEQFF,TGTGCCACCCGGGGGACTAGCGCGAACAATGAGCAGTTCTTC
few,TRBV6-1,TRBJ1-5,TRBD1,CASRMQGASNQPQHF,TGTGCCAGCAGGATGCAGGGGGCAAGCAATCAGCCCCAGCATTTT
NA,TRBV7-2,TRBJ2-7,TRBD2,CASSSGTTLYEQYF,TGTGCCAGCAGCTCCGGGACTACCTTATACGAGCAGTACTTC
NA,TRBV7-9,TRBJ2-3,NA,CASNERDMRTQYF,TGTGCCAGCAATGAACGGGACATGAGGACGCAGTATTTT
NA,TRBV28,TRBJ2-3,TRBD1,CATSGTGGTDTQYF,TGTGCCACCTCCGGGACAGGGGGCACAGATACGCAGTATTTT
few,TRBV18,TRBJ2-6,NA,CASSPRGTGANVLTF,TGTGCCAGCTCACCACGGGGGACTGGGGCCAACGTCCTGACTTTC
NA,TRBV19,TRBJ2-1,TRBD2,CASSIGLAGVNEQFF,TGTGCCAGTAGTATAGGACTAGCGGGAGTTAATGAGCAGTTCTTC
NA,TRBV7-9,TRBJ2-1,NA,CASSPFPRLGGLYNEQFF,TGTGCCAGCAGCCCCTTCCCCCGCTTAGGAGGACTATACAATGAGCAGTTCTTC
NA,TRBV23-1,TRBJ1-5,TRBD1,CASRLTGQQLYNQPQHF,TGCGCCAGCAGACTTACGGGACAGCAGCTCTACAATCAGCCCCAGCATTTT
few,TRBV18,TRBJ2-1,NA,CASSPRGLGNEQFF,TGTGCCAGCTCACCCAGGGGCCTGGGGAATGAGCAGTTCTTC
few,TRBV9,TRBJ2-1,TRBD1,CASSRAPTGGNEQFF,TGTGCCAGCAGTAGGGCACCAACAGGGGGCAATGAGCAGTTCTTC
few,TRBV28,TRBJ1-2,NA,CASSLSPTQMRGYTF,TGTGCCAGCAGTTTATCTCCCACTCAAATGCGTGGCTACACCTTC
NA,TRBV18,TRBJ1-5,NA,CASSPILGQPQHF,TGTGCCAGCTCACCAATCCTGGGCCAGCCCCAGCATTTT
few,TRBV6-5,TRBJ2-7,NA,CASSYSTIGARYEQYF,TGTGCCAGCAGTTACTCGACCATAGGGGCTAGGTACGAGCAGTACTTC
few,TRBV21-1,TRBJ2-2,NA,CASSTRTSGRDNTGELFF,TGTGCCAGCAGCACCCGGACTAGCGGGAGGGATAACACCGGGGAGCTGTTTTTT
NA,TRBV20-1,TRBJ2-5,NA,CSALARTQYF,TGCAGTGCCCTTGCCCGGACCCAGTACTTC
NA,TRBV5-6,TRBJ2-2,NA,CASSLGANTGELFF,TGTGCCAGCAGCTTAGGGGCGAACACCGGGGAGCTGTTTTTT
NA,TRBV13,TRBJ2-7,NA,CASSLVWQALKAYEQYF,TGTGCCAGCAGCTTAGTGTGGCAGGCCCTAAAGGCCTACGAGCAGTACTTC
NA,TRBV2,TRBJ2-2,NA,CAGASGPSTGELFF,TGTGCTGGAGCCTCCGGACCTAGCACCGGGGAGCTGTTTTTT